This T cell receptor beta chain emerged from a study of blood T cell repertoires in COVID-19. Across the study: Acute and convalescent COVID-19 samples came from the United States, Italy and Spain.

Only a few counts were recorded for this clone. Original data processing: Estimates of nucleated cell counts were drawn from the amplification of reference gene primers. Only in-frame clones appear in the TCRdb table, and some are missing; sequencing was by immunoSEQ multiplex PCR. The DNA was the basis for D and trimming; V, J and clone size are from that table. The top ten clones hold roughly an eighth of a sample with about 120,000 clones, 85% of them seen once. V lost 5 bases to trimming and J lost 7 bases, with 15 bases between them. Germline CDR1 is MNHEY and CDR2 is SVGAGI. This CDR3 is 15 amino acids long.

The J gene is TRBJ1-6, the V gene TRBV6-5; no definite D call. The origin of this receptor is a human donor in a cohort sampled during active COVID-19. The sequenced sample consisted of peripheral blood. DNA for the CDR3: TGTGCCAGCAGTCGGCCCCTATCGGGGAATTCACCCCTCCACTTT. Its protein product is CASSRPLSGNSPLHF.